Reported below is one T cell receptor beta chain. Produced via immunoSEQ multiplex PCR; TCRdb's table is partial and in-frame only. The sample holds 150,000 to 200,000 clones, around 83% seen once. The data originate from a study of blood T cell repertoires in COVID-19. The CDR3 totals 16 residues. The V gene's germline CDR1 is LGHNA and CDR2 YSLEER. Trimming left V 1 base short and J 0 bases short, with 10 bases between. The chain uses TRBV4-3 and TRBJ1-3, with D unresolved. This receptor was taken from a human donor in a cohort sampled during active COVID-19. The sample comprised peripheral blood. Written as DNA, the CDR3 is TGCGCCAGCAGCCAAGTTGGAGGTACCTCTGGAAACACCATATATTTT. It codes for CASSQVGGTSGNTIYF.